This T cell receptor beta chain is drawn from a study of glioma-infiltrating T cells. Study observations and caveats: Tissue-blood divergence was below expectation in non-neoplastic patients, above in gliomas.

This clonotype has more than one count but fewer than ten. Its specificity is not known. The iRepertoire nested amplicon-rescue multiplex PCR amplified TCR alpha and beta CDR3s from RNA. TCRdb recomputed calls from the multiplex PCR reads with MiXCR, one row per CDR3 protein. The sample includes about 140,000 distinct CDR3 sequences, 39% of them seen just once. V was clipped by 6 bases and J by 1 base; unmatched bases: 3. In germline, CDR1 is MNHNS, CDR2 SASEGT. CDR3 size: 14 residues. This receptor was identified in a human donor with low-grade glioma or glioblastoma, undergoing nonglioma brain surgery, or in good health (not recorded which). Sequenced material: glioma tissue, nonneoplastic brain tissue, or PBMCs (not recorded which). The chain has TRBV6-1 and TRBJ1-1; TRBD1 agrees at 9 bases. Here the CDR3 DNA reads TGTGCCAGCAGGAGACAGGGGGAGAACACTGAAGCTTTCTTT. This translates into CASRRQGENTEAFF.